This record looks at one T cell receptor beta chain sequence and its context. Antigen: not known. These data come from a study of OX40 agonist ivuxolimab in advanced cancers. Findings and caveats of the study: Expanded clones tended on average to be more numerous among CD8+ T cells than CD4+.

Libraries were prepared by immunoSEQ multiplex PCR; TCRdb keeps only in-frame clonotypes and omits some of them. The sample consists of about 20,000 clones, just over 70% of them appearing once. Germline lookup yields CDR1 SGHVS and CDR2 FNYEAQ. The V end was cut by 1 base, the J end by 3 bases, with 16 bases between. The length of the CDR3 is 16 residues. This TCR came from an adult with an advanced solid tumor such as melanoma, head and neck, liver or kidney cancer. The genes are TRBV7-6 and TRBJ2-7, with D uncertain. Specimen: CD4+ or CD8+ T cells sorted from blood, collected in a trial of the OX40 agonist ivuxolimab. The chain's CDR3 is CASSLGPGLISYEQYF. The CDR3 DNA is TGTGCCAGCAGCTTAGGCCCCGGTCTGATAAGCTACGAGCAGTACTTC. The entire variable domain, with the rest obtained from reference TRBV7-6 and TRBJ2-7, is as follows: GAGVSQSPRYKVTKRGQDVALRCDPISGHVSLYWYRQALGQGPEFLTYFNYEAQQDKSGLPNDRFSAERPEGSISTLTIQRTEQRDSAMYRCASSLGPGLISYEQYFGPGTRLTVT.